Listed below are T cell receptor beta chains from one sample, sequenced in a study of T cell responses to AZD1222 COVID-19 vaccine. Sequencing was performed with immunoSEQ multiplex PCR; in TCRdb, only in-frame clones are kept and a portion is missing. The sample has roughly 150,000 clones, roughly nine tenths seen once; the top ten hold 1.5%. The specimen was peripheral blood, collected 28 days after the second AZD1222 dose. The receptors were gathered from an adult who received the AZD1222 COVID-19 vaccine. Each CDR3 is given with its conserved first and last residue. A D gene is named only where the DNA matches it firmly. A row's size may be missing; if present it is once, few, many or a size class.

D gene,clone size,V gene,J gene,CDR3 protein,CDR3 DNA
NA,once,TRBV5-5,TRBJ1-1,CASSLVGALTEAFF,TGTGCCAGCAGCTTGGTGGGGGCCCTTACTGAAGCTTTCTTT
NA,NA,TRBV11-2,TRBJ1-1,CASSLQVNTEAFF,TGTGCCAGCAGCTTACAGGTGAACACTGAAGCTTTCTTT
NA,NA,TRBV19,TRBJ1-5,CASRQFRSNQPQHF,TGTGCCAGCCGACAGTTTCGTAGCAATCAGCCCCAGCATTTT
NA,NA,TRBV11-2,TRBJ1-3,CASSTKQGAELRTIYF,TGTGCCAGCAGCACTAAACAAGGCGCGGAATTAAGAACCATATATTTT
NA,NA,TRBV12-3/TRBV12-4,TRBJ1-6,CASSFPNSPLHF,TGTGCCAGCAGTTTCCCCAATTCACCCCTCCACTTT
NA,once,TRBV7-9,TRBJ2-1,CASSKDSNEQFF,TGTGCCAGCAGCAAAGACAGTAATGAGCAGTTCTTC
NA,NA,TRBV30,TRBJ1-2,CAWSPRATNGYTF,TGTGCCTGGAGTCCCAGGGCTACGAATGGCTACACCTTC
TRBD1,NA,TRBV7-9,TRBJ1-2,CASSIPDRGPNYGYTF,TGTGCCAGCAGCATCCCGGACAGGGGGCCGAACTATGGCTACACCTTC
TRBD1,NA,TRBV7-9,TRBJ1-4,CASSLTGTSEKLFF,TGTGCCAGCAGCTTGACAGGGACCTCCGAAAAACTGTTTTTT
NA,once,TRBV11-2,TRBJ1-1,CASSPSGTMNTEAFF,TGTGCCAGCAGCCCAAGTGGTACGATGAACACTGAAGCTTTCTTT
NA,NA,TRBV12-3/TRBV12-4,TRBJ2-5,CASTLGRGETQYF,TGTGCCAGCACCTTAGGGCGCGGAGAGACCCAGTACTTC
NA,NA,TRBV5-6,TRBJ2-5,CASSLPGLQETQYF,TGTGCCAGCAGCCTCCCGGGCCTCCAAGAGACCCAGTACTTC
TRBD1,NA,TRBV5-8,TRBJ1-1,CASSPRTGTNTEAFF,TGTGCCAGCAGCCCCCGGACAGGGACGAACACTGAAGCTTTCTTT
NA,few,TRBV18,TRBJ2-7,CASSPTLGAGIGPYEQYF,TGTGCCAGCTCACCAACATTGGGAGCAGGGATAGGACCCTACGAGCAGTACTTC
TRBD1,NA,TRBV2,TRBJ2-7,CASTGQGLDEQYF,TGTGCCAGCACTGGACAGGGACTGGACGAGCAGTACTTC
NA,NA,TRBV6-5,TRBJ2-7,CASSRLGPRDEQYF,TGTGCCAGCAGTCGACTGGGACCCCGGGACGAGCAGTACTTC
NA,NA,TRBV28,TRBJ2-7,CASSFDWYEQYF,TGTGCCAGCAGTTTCGATTGGTACGAGCAGTACTTC
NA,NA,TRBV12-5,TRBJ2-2,CATRTDFTGELFF,TGTGCTACGAGGACAGATTTTACCGGGGAGCTGTTTTTT
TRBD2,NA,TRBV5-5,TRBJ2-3,CASSLIAGEIADTQYF,TGTGCCAGCAGCTTGATAGCGGGAGAGATTGCAGATACGCAGTATTTT
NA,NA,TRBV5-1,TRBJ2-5,CASSLARTTQETQYF,TGCGCCAGCAGCTTGGCCCGGACTACGCAAGAGACCCAGTACTTC
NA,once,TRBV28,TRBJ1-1,CASRNSGLEAFF,TGTGCCAGCAGGAACTCGGGACTCGAAGCTTTCTTT
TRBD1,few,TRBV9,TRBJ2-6,CASSAPPGQGSRSGANVLTF,TGTGCCAGCAGCGCCCCCCCCGGACAGGGAAGCCGTTCTGGGGCCAACGTCCTGACTTTC
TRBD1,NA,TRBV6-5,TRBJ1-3,CAGHRTGTGNTIYF,TGTGCCGGACACCGGACAGGCACTGGAAACACCATATATTTT
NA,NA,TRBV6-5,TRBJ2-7,CASSYDVWGSYEQYF,TGTGCCAGCAGTTATGACGTATGGGGATCCTACGAGCAGTACTTC